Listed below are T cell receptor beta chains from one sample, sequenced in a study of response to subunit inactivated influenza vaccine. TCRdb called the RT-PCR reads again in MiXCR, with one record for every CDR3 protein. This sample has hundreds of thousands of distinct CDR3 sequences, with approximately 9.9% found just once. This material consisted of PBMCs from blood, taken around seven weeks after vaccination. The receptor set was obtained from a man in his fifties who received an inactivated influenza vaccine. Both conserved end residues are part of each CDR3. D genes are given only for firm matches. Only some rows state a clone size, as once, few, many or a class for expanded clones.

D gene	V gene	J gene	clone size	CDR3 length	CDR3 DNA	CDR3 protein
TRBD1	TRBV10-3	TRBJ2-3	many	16	TGTGCCATCAGTGACCCGGGACAGGGGGCTGCAGATACGCAGTATTTT	CAISDPGQGAADTQYF
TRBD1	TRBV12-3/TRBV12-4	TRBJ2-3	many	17	TGTGCCAGCAGTTTAGACGGGACAGCACTCTTCACAGATACGCAGTATTTT	CASSLDGTALFTDTQYF
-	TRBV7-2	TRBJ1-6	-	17	TGTGCCAGCAGCTTATACGGGGCCAGCTCCTATAATTCACCCCTCCACTTT	CASSLYGASSYNSPLHF
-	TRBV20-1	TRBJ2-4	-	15	TGCAGTGCTACACGACTAGATAGAGCCAAAAACATTCAGTACTTC	CSATRLDRAKNIQYF
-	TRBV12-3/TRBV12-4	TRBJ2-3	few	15	TGTGCCAGCAGTCGAGGGGGGGCTGGCACAGATACGCAGTATTTT	CASSRGGAGTDTQYF
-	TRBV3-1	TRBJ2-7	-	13	TGTGCCAGCAGCCCGGAGAGATGGCGCGAGCAGTACTTC	CASSPERWREQYF
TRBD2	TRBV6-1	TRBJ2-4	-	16	TGTGCCAGCAGCCTCGGACTAGCGGGAGGCCAAAACATTCAGTACTTC	CASSLGLAGGQNIQYF
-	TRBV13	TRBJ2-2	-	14	TGTGCCAGCAGCTTAGGTGGGGACGCCGGGGAGCTGTTTTTT	CASSLGGDAGELFF
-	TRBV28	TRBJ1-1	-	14	TGTGCCAGCAGTTTGGTTGTTGCGAACACTGAAGCTTTCTTT	CASSLVVANTEAFF
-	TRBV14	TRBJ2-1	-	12	TGTGCCAGCAGCCAAGGGCGAGCAGAGCAGTTCTTC	CASSQGRAEQFF
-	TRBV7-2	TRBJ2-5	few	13	TGTGCCAGCAGCTTAGACAGGGTAGAGACCCAGTACTTC	CASSLDRVETQYF
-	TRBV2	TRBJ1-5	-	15	TGTGCCAGCAGTCCTTTGGGGATTAGCAATCAGCCCCAGCATTTT	CASSPLGISNQPQHF
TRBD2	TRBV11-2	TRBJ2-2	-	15	TGTGCCAGCAGCCGTAGCGGGAGTGGTACCGGGGAGCTGTTTTTT	CASSRSGSGTGELFF
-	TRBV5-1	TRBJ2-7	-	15	TGCGCCAGCAGCTTGGCGGAACGGGTTGCTGACGAGCAGTACTTC	CASSLAERVADEQYF
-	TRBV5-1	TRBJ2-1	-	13	TGCGCCAGCAGATCGTGGGGTGGTGGAGAGCAGTTCTTC	CASRSWGGGEQFF
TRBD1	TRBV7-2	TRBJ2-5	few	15	TGTGCCAGCAGCTTAGCCGGGACAGGTTTTGAGACCCAGTACTTC	CASSLAGTGFETQYF
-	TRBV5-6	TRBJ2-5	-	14	TGTGCCAGCAGCTTCCAACTAGTTTGGGAGACCCAGTACTTC	CASSFQLVWETQYF
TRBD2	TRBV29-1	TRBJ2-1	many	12	TGCAGTTGCCGGGAGGGGTACAATGAGCAGTTCTTC	CSCREGYNEQFF
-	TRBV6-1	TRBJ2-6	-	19	TGTGCCAGCAGTCCGCTCCGGGGCCAGGGATTCTCTGGGGCCAACGTCCTGACTTTC	CASSPLRGQGFSGANVLTF
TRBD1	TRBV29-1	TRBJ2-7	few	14	TGCAGCGTGGCCGGGACAGGGACCTCCTACGAGCAGTACTTC	CSVAGTGTSYEQYF